Shown below are 14 T cell receptor beta chains from a single sample sequenced in a study of OX40 agonist ivuxolimab in advanced cancers. Assay used: immunoSEQ multiplex PCR; TCRdb lists only in-frame clones, some missing. The table lists some 80,000 clones, roughly 93% of them singletons. The sequencing here drew on CD4+ or CD8+ T cells sorted from blood, taken in a trial of the OX40 agonist ivuxolimab. The receptor set was obtained from an adult with an advanced solid tumor such as melanoma, head and neck, liver or kidney cancer.

V is TRBV5-1 and J is TRBJ1-2; D might be TRBD1 (5 bases). This CDR3 is 15 amino acids long. V lost 0 bases and J lost 6, with 15 bases in between. The V gene's germline CDR1 is SGHRS and CDR2 YFSETQ. CDR3 in DNA: TGCGCCAGCAGCTTGGAAGGGGCAGGGATCGATGGCTACACCTTC. Its protein product is CASSLEGAGIDGYTF.

V usage is TRBV28 and J usage is TRBJ1-2; tentative D call: TRBD1 (5 bases). The CDR3 runs 13 residues. With 5 bases removed from V and 9 bases from J, the gap between germline ends came to 16 bases. Germline lookup yields CDR1 MDHEN and CDR2 SYDVKM. The CDR3 DNA follows: TGTGCCAGCAGTGGGGACGGCTTCGATAGCTACACCTTC. It specifies CASSGDGFDSYTF.

This clone was seen once. The CDR3: CASSLEVSETQYF. CDR3 in DNA: TGTGCCAGCAGCTTAGAGGTATCGGAGACCCAGTACTTC. V gene TRBV7-8 combines with J gene TRBJ2-5; no definite D call. V was trimmed by 1 base and J by 5 bases, leaving 8 bases between them. CDR3 size: 13 residues. Germline V gives CDR1 SGHVS, CDR2 FQNEAQ.

The chain joins TRBV2 to TRBJ1-4, with D tentatively TRBD1 (5 bases). The CDR3 totals 18 residues. The ends were cut back, 6 bases at V and 1 base at J, with 21 bases in the middle. The germline gives CDR1 SNHLY, CDR2 FYNNEI. The CDR3 coding sequence is TGTGCCAGCAGATCCCTGCCGGGGGTCCCGTTAACTAATGAAAAACTGTTTTTT. This translates into CASRSLPGVPLTNEKLFF.

The gene calls are TRBV30 and TRBJ1-1; weak D call: TRBD1 (5 bases). This CDR3 comprises 16 residues. V lost 5 bases to trimming and J lost 1 base, with 20 bases between them. CDR1 GTSNPN and CDR2 SVGIG come from the germline V gene (reference sequence). CDR3 sequence: CAWRADRQYTNTEAFF. CDR3 in DNA: TGTGCCTGGCGGGCCGACAGACAGTATACGAACACTGAAGCTTTCTTT.

The V and J genes are TRBV4-1 and TRBJ1-5; perhaps TRBD1 as D (5 bases). The ends were cut back, 2 bases at V and 2 bases at J, with 19 bases in the middle. Germline assignment: CDR1 MGHRA and CDR2 YSYEKL. This CDR3 is 18 amino acids long. Written as DNA, the CDR3 is TGCGCCAGCAGCCAAACCCTCCTTGTCAGGGAGGGCAATCAGCCCCAGCATTTT. Translating it yields CASSQTLLVREGNQPQHF.

This chain connects TRBV28 to TRBJ1-1; 7 bases are a match to TRBD1. Germline CDR1 reads MDHEN; CDR2 reads SYDVKM. J gave up 5 bases and V 4 bases, and 7 bases lay outside the gene matches. CDR3 length: 14 amino acids. CDR3 amino acids: CASSSPGTATEAFF. The CDR3 nucleotides are TGTGCCAGCAGTTCCCCCGGGACAGCGACTGAAGCTTTCTTT.

This chain joins TRBV19 and TRBJ1-6; 11 bases fit TRBD1. V was pared by 6 bases and J by 5 bases, with 12 bases of the junction left unmatched. CDR1 is LNHDA and CDR2 is SQIVND in the germline V gene (reference sequence). The CDR3 spans 18 residues. CDR3 in amino acids: CASRSYGGQGEDNSPLHF. Written as DNA, the CDR3 is TGTGCCAGTAGATCGTACGGGGGACAGGGGGAAGATAATTCACCCCTCCACTTT.

The table lists this clone with a count of one. The chain is built from TRBV6-6 and TRBJ2-5; TRBD2 matches 8 bases. The tail of the sequence fits TRBJ2-7 better, so the J call may be wrong. In germline, CDR1 is MNHNY, CDR2 SVGAGI (reference sequence). The CDR3 runs to 16 residues. For the CDR3, the DNA is TGTGCCAGCTTACCTACCCGGGGTAGCGGGGCCTACGAGCAGTACTTC. This translates into CASLPTRGSGAYEQYF.

This sequence joins TRBV11-2 and TRBJ2-3, with D maybe TRBD2 (5 bases). CDR3 length equals 14 residues. Germline loops: CDR1 SGHAT, CDR2 FQNNGV. V dropped 3 bases and J dropped 4 bases, with 11 bases sitting between them. The CDR3 is CASSLGSGADTQYF. Here the CDR3 DNA reads TGTGCCAGCAGCTTGGGCTCCGGGGCAGATACGCAGTATTTT.

The chain carries TRBV19 and TRBJ1-1, with a weak D call TRBD1 (5 bases). V dropped 8 bases and J dropped 1 base, with 14 bases sitting between them. The CDR3 loop spans 14 amino acids. Germline CDR1 is LNHDA and CDR2 is SQIVND (reference sequence). This CDR3 is CASLPLGGNTEAFF. The CDR3 DNA is TGTGCCAGTCTCCCTTTGGGGGGGAACACTGAAGCTTTCTTT.

This clone has just one count. This sequence joins TRBV6-4 and TRBJ2-5, with TRBD1 identical over 11 bases. The end of the DNA fits TRBJ2-7 better, so the J call may be wrong. CDR1 and CDR2 from the germline V gene are MRHNA and SNTAGT. The CDR3 has 13 residues. The CDR3 bases are TGTGCCAGCAGCCGGGACAGGGGGTACGAGCAGTACTTC. Amino acid sequence: CASSRDRGYEQYF.

The V call is TRBV5-4, the J call TRBJ2-3; D is unclear. The CDR3 runs to 16 residues. CDR1 and CDR2 (germline): SGHNT, YYREEE (reference sequence). Trimming removed 4 bases from V and 0 bases from J, with 15 bases in between. CDR3 region: CASSLRMGLSTDTQYF. The CDR3 region has the DNA TGTGCCAGCAGCCTGAGGATGGGCCTGAGCACAGATACGCAGTATTTT.

V is TRBV7-9 and J is TRBJ2-3; TRBD2 matches 7 bases. This CDR3 region has 15 residues. The trim removed 5 bases at V and 2 bases at J, leaving 7 bases unmatched. CDR1 is SEHNR and CDR2 is FQNEAQ in the germline V gene (reference sequence). The DNA of the CDR3 is TGTGCCAGCAGCCCCCCGGGGGGAGCCACAGATACGCAGTATTTT. Its protein product is CASSPPGGATDTQYF.